These 4 T cell receptor beta chains share one sample of origin, sequenced in a study of blood T cell repertoires in COVID-19. This table comes from immunoSEQ multiplex PCR, and its TCRdb copy is limited to in-frame clones, with some not included. Of fewer than 500,000 clones in the sample, around nine tenths were seen once. Sequencing was done on a sample of PBMCs or T cells enriched from blood (not recorded which). The receptors were gathered from a woman in her twenties or thirties with acute COVID-19.

This clone was observed once. The chain links TRBV30 to TRBJ1-2; a weak D match, TRBD1 (6 bases). Germline V gene lookup returns CDR1 GTSNPN and CDR2 SVGIG (reference sequence). The CDR3 spans 18 residues. V was clipped by 0 bases and J by 2 bases, with 22 bases between them. CDR3 nucleotide sequence: TGTGCCTGGAGTGTACTCCCATACAGGGTAAGGGTGAACTATGGCTACACCTTC. Translating gives CAWSVLPYRVRVNYGYTF. Using reference TRBV30 and TRBJ1-2 for the parts outside the CDR3, the full variable domain is SQTIHQWPATLVQPVGSPLSLECTVEGTSNPNLYWYRQAAGRGLQLLFYSVGIGQISSEVPQNLSASRPQDRQFILSSKKLLLSDSGFYLCAWSVLPYRVRVNYGYTFGSGTRLTVV.

The CDR3 nucleotides are TGTGCCAGCAGTTACTCTCGGGGTAGCGGTCAGCCCCAGCATTTT. Protein: CASSYSRGSGQPQHF. V gene TRBV6-5 combines with J gene TRBJ1-5, with D unclear. There are 15 residues in the CDR3. The germline V gene has CDR1 MNHEY and CDR2 SVGAGI. The V end lost 0 bases, the J end lost 6 bases, and 12 bases lay between the germline ends.

The chain is built from TRBV30 and TRBJ1-5, with 11 bases lining up with TRBD1. Losses at the gene ends were 3 bases for V and 4 bases for J; bases not matched to a gene: 8. Germline assignment: CDR1 GTSNPN and CDR2 SVGIG (reference sequence). The CDR3 totals 16 residues. The CDR3 spells CAWRPPGTGGNQPQHF. Written as DNA, the CDR3 is TGTGCCTGGAGGCCCCCCGGGACAGGGGGTAATCAGCCCCAGCATTTT. The full variable domain, completed using reference TRBV30 and TRBJ1-5, is SQTIHQWPATLVQPVGSPLSLECTVEGTSNPNLYWYRQAAGRGLQLLFYSVGIGQISSEVPQNLSASRPQDRQFILSSKKLLLSDSGFYLCAWRPPGTGGNQPQHFGDGTRLSIL.

The CDR3: CASSFNPGRGLGTTEAFF. The DNA for the CDR3 is TGCGCCAGCAGCTTCAATCCGGGCAGGGGACTAGGAACCACTGAAGCTTTCTTT. The chain is built from TRBV5-1 and TRBJ1-1, with a possible D match to TRBD1 (6 bases). Deletions cut 2 bases from V and 4 bases from J, with 24 bases between. Germline-derived CDR1 and CDR2 are SGHRS and YFSETQ. The CDR3 loop spans 18 amino acids.